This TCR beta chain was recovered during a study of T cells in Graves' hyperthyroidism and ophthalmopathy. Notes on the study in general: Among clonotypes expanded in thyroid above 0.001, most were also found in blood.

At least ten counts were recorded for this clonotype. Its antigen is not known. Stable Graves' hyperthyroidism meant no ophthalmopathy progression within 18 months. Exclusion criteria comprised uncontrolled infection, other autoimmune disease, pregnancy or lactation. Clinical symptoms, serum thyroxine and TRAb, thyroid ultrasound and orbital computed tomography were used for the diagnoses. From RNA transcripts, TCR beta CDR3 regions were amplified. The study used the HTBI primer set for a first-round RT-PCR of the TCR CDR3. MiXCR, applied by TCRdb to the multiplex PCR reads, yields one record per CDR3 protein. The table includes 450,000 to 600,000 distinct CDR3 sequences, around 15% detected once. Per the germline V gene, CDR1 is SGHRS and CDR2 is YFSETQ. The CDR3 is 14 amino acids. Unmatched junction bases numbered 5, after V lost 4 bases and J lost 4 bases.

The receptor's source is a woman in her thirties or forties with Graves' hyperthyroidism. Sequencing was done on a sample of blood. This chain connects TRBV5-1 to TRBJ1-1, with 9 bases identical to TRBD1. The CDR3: CASSLGTGPTEAFF. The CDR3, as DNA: TGCGCCAGCAGCCTCGGGACAGGGCCCACTGAAGCTTTCTTT.